This T cell receptor (beta chain) was captured in a study of OX40 agonist ivuxolimab in advanced cancers. The wider study: Three partial responders included one hepatocellular carcinoma patient and two cutaneous melanoma patients.

Overall study results and limits: Researchers report that CD8+ T cells had, on average, more expanded clones than CD4+.

Only one count was recorded for this clone. Its antigen is undetermined. The CDR3 consists of 15 residues. The V and J ends lost 6 bases and 2 bases, in that order; junction bases with no gene match: 4. Germline CDR1 reads SGHAT; CDR2 reads FQNNGV. TCRdb's copy holds only in-frame clones and misses some; the assay was immunoSEQ multiplex PCR. The data show approximately 90,000 clones, with roughly 87% seen just once and over 1.2% held by the top ten. Systemic immunosuppression or a history of autoimmune disease excluded patients. Sequencing used CD4+ or CD8+ T cells sorted from blood, obtained in a trial of the OX40 agonist ivuxolimab. The source is an adult with an advanced solid tumor such as melanoma, head and neck, liver or kidney cancer. The V call is TRBV11-2, the J call TRBJ2-2; 9 bases agree with TRBD1. CDR3 sequence: CASSRDRVNTGELFF. The CDR3 nucleotides read TGTGCCAGCAGTCGGGACAGGGTTAACACCGGGGAGCTGTTTTTT.